These 10 T cell receptor beta chains were sequenced from one sample in a study of shared clonotypes between healthy human individuals. TCRdb's table, derived via immunoSEQ multiplex PCR, lists solely in-frame clones and lacks some. The data hold about 2 million clones, with about 95% observed a single time. CD45RO-negative CD8 cells positively selected for CCR7 made up the naive population, which excluded terminally differentiated effector memory CD45RA+ cells. Sequencing was performed on naive CD8+ T cells sorted from blood. Receptor source: a man between 18 and 29 years old in good health.

V usage is TRBV12-2 and J usage is TRBJ1-5. TRBV12-2 is marked as a pseudogene. The CDR3 consists of 20 residues. The CDR3 DNA reads TGTGCAAGTCGCTTAGCTTTGTGGGTCCGGACCCCTACTAGCAATCAGCCCCAGCATTTT. Translation: CASRLALWVRTPTSNQPQHF.

The gene calls are TRBV30 and TRBJ1-2; D gene unclear. The CDR3 sequence is 16 residues long. From germline, CDR1 is GTSNPN and CDR2 SVGIG (reference sequence). V was shortened by 0 bases and J by 7 bases, with 21 bases between the two germline ends. CDR3 in DNA: TGTGCCTGGAGTGTACCCGGCAGTTCCCTCTTCCGTGGCTACACCTTC. Its protein product is CAWSVPGSSLFRGYTF.

V gene TRBV19 combines with J gene TRBJ2-1, with D possibly being TRBD2 (6 bases). Trimming stripped 4 bases from V and 5 bases from J, with 15 bases between. CDR3 size: 15 residues. The germline V gene has CDR1 LNHDA and CDR2 SQIVND (reference sequence). The CDR3 is CASSTRDWTNNEQFF. CDR3 nucleotides: TGTGCCAGTAGTACCCGGGACTGGACAAACAATGAGCAGTTCTTC.

The chain is built from TRBV7-8 and TRBJ2-7; D remains unclear. The CDR3 contains 13 residues. Trimming removed 3 bases at V and 0 bases at J, with 6 bases between. Germline assignment: CDR1 SGHVS and CDR2 FQNEAQ. The CDR3 here is CASSFGSSYEQYF. For the CDR3, the DNA is TGTGCCAGCAGCTTCGGCAGCTCCTACGAGCAGTACTTC.

The table lists this clone with a count of one. This sequence joins TRBV4-3 and TRBJ2-1; TRBD2 matches at 14 bases. From germline, CDR1 is LGHNA and CDR2 YSLEER. V lost 4 bases to trimming and J lost 8 bases; unmatched junction nucleotides: 1. The length of the CDR3 is 14 residues. This chain's CDR3 is CASSPGLAGDEQFF. The CDR3, as DNA: TGCGCCAGCAGCCCGGGACTAGCGGGAGATGAGCAGTTCTTC.

The chain carries TRBV4-3 and TRBJ2-2; D gene ambiguous. The CDR3 extends over 14 amino acids. Per germline, CDR1 LGHNA and CDR2 YSLEER. Trimming removed 1 base from V and 7 bases from J, with 10 bases in between. The CDR3 reads CASSQGLVVGELFF. The DNA for the CDR3 is TGCGCCAGCAGCCAAGGGCTAGTTGTCGGGGAGCTGTTTTTT.

The rearrangement links TRBV21-1 to TRBJ1-6; TRBD1, the table's D call, lacks a check against the DNA. TRBV21-1 is a pseudogene. The CDR3 spans 16 residues. The CDR3: CASSKADRGANSPLHF. The CDR3 nucleotides read TGTGCCAGCAGCAAAGCGGACAGGGGTGCCAATTCACCCCTCCACTTT.

As to this clone: This sample also contains other DNA sequences that code for the same CDR3. This chain joins TRBV5-1 and TRBJ2-7; perhaps TRBD1 as D (5 bases). CDR3 length: 12 amino acids. Germline lookup yields CDR1 SGHRS and CDR2 YFSETQ. V was trimmed by 4 bases and J by 3 bases, leaving 8 bases between them. The chain's CDR3 is CASSPDSYEQYF. CDR3 bases: TGCGCCAGCAGCCCCGACAGCTACGAGCAGTACTTC.

V usage is TRBV6-4 and J usage is TRBJ2-1; possibly TRBD2 for D (7 bases). Trimming removed 2 bases at V and 9 bases at J, with 11 bases between. This CDR3 spans 13 amino acids. CDR1 and CDR2 from the germline V gene are MRHNA and SNTAGT. The CDR3 region has the DNA TGTGCCAGCAGTGACAGGAGGGGGGGTGAGCAGTTCTTC. Translation gives CASSDRRGGEQFF.

This chain connects TRBV4-1 to TRBJ1-1; 7 positions match TRBD1. This CDR3 spans 18 amino acids. Losses at the gene ends were 3 bases for V and 0 bases for J; bases not matched to a gene: 13. Per the germline V gene, CDR1 is MGHRA and CDR2 is YSYEKL. The CDR3 DNA follows: TGCGCCAGCAGCCACCGACAGGGCCCTCCTATTATGAACACTGAAGCTTTCTTT. Protein sequence: CASSHRQGPPIMNTEAFF.